A selection of T cell receptor beta chains follows, all from one sample in a study of PD-L1 blockade in urothelial cancer. The method was immunoSEQ multiplex PCR; TCRdb's version includes in-frame clones alone and lacks a portion of them. This sample has around 40,000 clones; roughly 85% occur once, and the top ten carry about 2.7%. The sequenced sample was PBMCs, obtained around atezolizumab (anti-PD-L1) treatment. The receptors originated from a man aged 70-80 years with urothelial cancer. Both conserved end residues are trimmed from each CDR3.

v_gene	len	j_gene	CDR3aa
TRBV29-1	11	TRBJ1-2	SVSQTGRNGYT
TRBV7-6	13	TRBJ1-2	ASSLRGRRNYGYT
TRBV5-1	13	TRBJ2-6	ASSLSVSGANVLT
TRBV5-1	14	TRBJ2-5	ASSWGQGGVWETQY
TRBV6-1	16	TRBJ1-2	ASSEIQPGQGTIGGYT
TRBV7-2	12	TRBJ2-7	ASSRPLAPYEQY
TRBV10-1	10	TRBJ2-7	ASSESTYEQY
TRBV5-1	15	TRBJ2-3	ASSSGTSGERTDTQY
TRBV7-9	13	TRBJ1-3	ASSLGQLKGNTIY
TRBV6-1	11	TRBJ1-5	ASSDTDHQPQH
TRBV15	14	TRBJ2-7	ATSRGGGRASYEQY
TRBV7-9	12	TRBJ1-1	ASSLETGWTEAF
TRBV9	13	TRBJ2-7	ASSPRLAGGQEQY
TRBV6-5	12	TRBJ2-2	ASSYSTDTGELF
TRBV7-2	15	TRBJ2-7	ASSLEGNVLAGYEQY
TRBV19	14	TRBJ2-4	ASSSNTGGRKNIQY
TRBV15	14	TRBJ2-1	ATSRDGDRGYNEQF
TRBV7-2	15	TRBJ2-1	ASSLLVSVRSYNEQF
TRBV30	11	TRBJ1-1	AWSSNPDTEAF
TRBV19	14	TRBJ2-3	ASSARGGGPGDTQY
TRBV2	10	TRBJ1-2	ASKAESYGYT
TRBV5-1	13	TRBJ1-1	ASSLEGGRMTEAF
TRBV5-1	13	TRBJ2-3	ASSPPDSDTDTQY
TRBV5-1	14	TRBJ2-2	ASSLSGQGSTGELF
TRBV5-6	13	TRBJ2-1	ASRGRGSSYNEQF
TRBV7-6	11	TRBJ2-5	ASSFNTQETQY
TRBV7-9	11	TRBJ2-7	ASSLTGTYEQY
TRBV28	13	TRBJ2-5	ASSLLQGNAETQY
TRBV10-3	12	TRBJ2-7	AISEDRSSYEQY
TRBV2	13	TRBJ2-1	ASSVSGSSYNEQF
TRBV30	14	TRBJ1-3	AWSDLGSRSGNTIY
TRBV28	15	TRBJ2-1	ASSPYRGASSYNEQF
TRBV18	13	TRBJ2-7	ASSPQQGAAYEQY
TRBV18	10	TRBJ1-3	ASSPRGNTIY
TRBV6-4	13	TRBJ2-5	ASSATSGTGETQY
TRBV5-1	12	TRBJ1-1	ASSLNGGQTEAF
TRBV7-8	10	TRBJ1-1	ASSPRGSEAF
TRBV30	12	TRBJ1-5	AWSLRGAGQPQH
TRBV14	12	TRBJ1-3	ASSGGNSGNTIY
TRBV25-1	11	TRBJ2-4	ASSALGRDIQY
TRBV6-1	12	TRBJ1-5	ASSAAVDNQPQH
TRBV5-8	12	TRBJ2-1	ASSWGQGLNEQF
TRBV20-1	9	TRBJ1-1	SVRGGAEAF
TRBV14	12	TRBJ1-1	ASNEGGAKAEAF
TRBV28	11	TRBJ2-2	ASSFLNTGELF
TRBV14	12	TRBJ2-3	ASSGRLVADTQY
TRBV6-5	11	TRBJ1-5	ASSRGRNQPQH
TRBV6-5	12	TRBJ1-1	ASSKPTGNTEAF
TRBV2	12	TRBJ2-2	ASSWAANTGELF
TRBV7-2	13	TRBJ2-7	ASSPLTGGTYEQY
TRBV7-9	15	TRBJ1-3	ASSSKLNSGSGNTIY
TRBV6-6	11	TRBJ2-7	ASRVQGAYEQY
TRBV5-1	15	TRBJ2-3	ASSSPHPVVSTDTQY
TRBV7-9	13	TRBJ1-4	ASSLSGVLNEKLF
TRBV7-2	13	TRBJ2-3	ASSLATSGVLTQY
TRBV5-4	14	TRBJ1-1	ASMPGQGAFNTEAF
TRBV5-4	13	TRBJ2-7	ASSLASASSYEQY
TRBV7-2	13	TRBJ2-2	ASTHWTSGGGELF
TRBV19	13	TRBJ1-1	ASSIFWGQGTEAF